A single TCR beta chain is shown here with its context. This sample is part of a study of T cells after yellow fever vaccination. V was trimmed by 7 bases and J by 0 bases, leaving 9 bases between them. The germline CDR1 and CDR2 sequences are SQVTM and ANQGSEA. The CDR3 covers 12 residues. TCRdb re-called the 5' RACE reads through MiXCR, storing one row per CDR3 protein. The sample lists 100,000 to 150,000 distinct CDR3 sequences, 12% to 15% occurring once. The sequencing here drew on CD8+ T cells sorted from PBMCs, taken 5 days after the yellow fever booster vaccination. The gene calls are TRBV29-1 and TRBJ1-1; D not certain. This clonotype was sampled from a man aged 18 to 29 who received the YFV17D yellow fever vaccine. DNA for the CDR3: TGCAGCGCCGGACTGATGAACACTGAAGCTTTCTTT. Amino acid sequence: CSAGLMNTEAFF.